This T cell receptor beta chain stems from a study of cytomegalovirus exposure and HLA in healthy donors. General study points: CMV serostatus alone was available as immune exposure information.

Vbeta (60) and Jbeta (13) primers were used in the PCR. Generated by immunoSEQ multiplex PCR, the TCRdb table keeps only in-frame clones and is missing some. The repertoire holds 130,000 or so clones, with roughly 71% as singletons. CDR1 is SNHLY, CDR2 FYNNEI, per germline. J gave up 4 bases and V 2 bases, and 2 bases lay outside the gene matches. There are 14 residues in the CDR3. Of note for this clone: The antigen remains undetermined.

The material sequenced was PBMCs. This receptor was identified in a woman in her thirties or forties in good health and CMV-seropositive. The chain couples TRBV2 to TRBJ1-2; TRBD1 matches 9 bases. Here the CDR3 DNA reads TGTGCCAGCAGTGAACCGGGACAGGGCTATGGCTACACCTTC. The encoded protein is CASSEPGQGYGYTF.